The sequence of this T cell receptor (beta chain) was determined in a study of blood T cell repertoires in COVID-19. Recruits, aged roughly 18 to 100 years, lived in 24 US areas. Two negative PCRs, clearance, or symptom resolution characterized the recovered Cohort 3 donors. Trimming took 4 bases from V and 0 from J, leaving 6 bases between them. The CDR3 spans 13 residues. Germline V CDR1 and CDR2: SGHDN, FVKESK. The method was immunoSEQ multiplex PCR; TCRdb's version includes in-frame clones alone and lacks a portion of them. The table records under 300,000 clones, around 86% of them present only once.

The receptor's source is a man in his late teens or twenties who had recovered from COVID-19. The sample taken for sequencing was PBMCs or T cells enriched from blood (not recorded which). The rearrangement joins TRBV14 to TRBJ1-1; D call uncertain. The CDR3 nucleotides are TGTGCCAGCAGCCTCGAGATGAACACTGAAGCTTTCTTT. It translates to CASSLEMNTEAFF. Using reference TRBV14 and TRBJ1-1 for the parts outside the CDR3, the full variable domain is EAGVTQFPSHSVIEKGQTVTLRCDPISGHDNLYWYRRVMGKEIKFLLHFVKESKQDESGMPNNRFLAERTGGTYSTLKVQPAELEDSGVYFCASSLEMNTEAFFGQGTRLTVV.